The entry that follows covers one T cell receptor (beta chain) sequence. Its recognized antigen is unknown. Base qualities are not recorded, but no much larger clone differs from it by a single base. Read against the paper, the sample's treatment or condition label means: around 19 received Ad26.COV2.S at low or high dose, single or two shots; 5 received placebo; per-sample allocation not given. For vaccine and placebo recipients, repertoires were sequenced using samples collected on day 63 after the first injection. Cohort 1b enrolled about two dozen adults aged 18-55 years at a single site in Boston, USA, between 29 July and 7 August 2020. Ad26.COV2.S consisted of a replication-incompetent adenovirus type 26 vector by which a prefusion-stabilized SARS-CoV-2 spike protein from the original Wuhan strain was expressed. The germline V and J ends show losses of 8 bases and 3 bases respectively, and no gene match explains 23 bases of the junction. The germline V gene sets CDR1 to MRHNA and CDR2 to SNTAGT. Measured from the cysteine to the phenylalanine, the CDR3 is 20 residues long. The sequence is cut down to CDR3 DNA, 60 bases in frame from base 1.

This entry comes from a study of Ad26.COV2.S vaccination and SARS-CoV-2 variants (dated by TCRdb to the early 2020s). For the wider study: Vaccine-arm donors were drawn from COV1001, a multicentre, randomized, double-blind, placebo-controlled phase I-IIa trial of Ad26.COV2.S in healthy adults. Trial participants were randomized into five groups of five: low-dose or high-dose Ad26.COV2.S given once or twice, or placebo on both occasions. The TCR-sequenced set comprised around 32 samples: around 20 Ad26.COV2.S vaccine recipients, 5 placebo recipients and 8 SARS-CoV-2 convalescent individuals. TCRbeta repertoire sequencing was used to assess the specificity and breadth of SARS-CoV-2-reactive T cell receptors after Ad26.COV2.S vaccination. Dosing of Ad26.COV2.S was intramuscular, at either 5x10^10 or 1x10^11 viral particles, delivered as one shot or as two shots spaced 56 days apart. Blinding of investigators to trial group allocation was maintained during experiments and outcome assessment. Overall results and qualifications from the work: Substantial breadth of spike-specific CD8+ and CD4+ T cell responses was reported after vaccination. The study lacked the statistical power to compare responses across vaccine doses or regimens. Ad26.COV2.S recipients had higher spike-specific TCR breadth than placebo recipients (P = 0.0014). According to the authors, total T cell responses may have been underestimated by the TCR breadth and depth analyses. Comparable non-spike TCR breadth was observed between vaccine and placebo recipients, consistent with only spike being contained in the vaccine.

The immunoSEQ Assay was used to sequence TCRbeta CDR3 regions. After extraction, genomic DNA underwent amplification by bias-controlled multiplex PCR, followed by high-throughput sequencing. Per the original workflow: To quantify the absolute abundance of each unique TCRbeta CDR3 region, sequences were collapsed and filtered. T cell fraction was estimated by normalizing TCRbeta template counts to usable DNA, which was measured by amplifying reference genes present in all nucleated cells. Repertoire TCRs were annotated as SARS-CoV-2-specific when V gene, CDR3 amino acid sequence and J gene were exactly matched to a known reactive TCR set. The reference SARS-CoV-2 TCR set was obtained from MIRA and was filtered for enrichment in COVID-19-positive ImmuneCODE repertoires, whereby public or cross-reactive TCRs were removed. Drawing on the MIRA antigens, annotated TCRs were analysed further at the level of specific ORF or position within ORF. Depth was the summed frequency of annotated unique rearrangements, while breadth was defined as annotated unique rearrangements over total unique productive rearrangements. TCR breadth was compared between groups using two-sided Wilcoxon rank-sum tests. Sourced from immuneACCESS, this table was stored by TCRdb with only in-frame sequences that have V and J called. A share of the clones is absent; for the studies checked, an unresolved V gene accounts for under half, and the remainder has no known explanation. V, J and clone size derive from that table, while D and trimming were established from the DNA sequence. The sample table shows 300,000 to 400,000 clones, and around 89% are seen once. The ten largest clones represent just under 5% of the sample.

Sequencing was performed on peripheral blood, taken in a trial of Ad26.COV2.S vaccine versus placebo. Recombination linked TRBV6-4 to TRBJ1-1; 11 bases in between match TRBD1. The TCR was taken from a person aged 18-65 years who received the Ad26.COV2.S COVID-19 vaccine or a placebo. The CDR3 reads CASSAVARRDRGLKDTEAFF. The base sequence is TGTGCCAGCTCTGCCGTTGCCAGACGGGACAGGGGGTTGAAAGACACTGAAGCTTTCTTT.